The TCR beta chain described here comes from a study of blood T cell repertoires in COVID-19 (dated by TCRdb to 2020 to 2021). Describing the broader study: The collaborator samples originated in the United States, Italy and Spain and spanned the acute and convalescent phases of COVID-19. The material from the prospective study consisted of cDNA or gDNA derived from T cells, B-cell-depleted T cells, or PBMCs. The dataset comprised deeply sampled blood TCRbeta repertoires from subjects exposed to, actively infected with, or recovered from COVID-19. A freely available public database, intended as a resource for researchers studying the immune response to SARS-CoV-2, is where the repertoires were released. The samples were drawn from the first 160 participants of the ongoing ImmuneRACE study and from some 1,300 subjects provided by 6 global collaborators. The sample metadata nearly always contained a de-identified subject ID, COVID-19 status, age in years and sex. Where HLA class I and class II types were available, the types were taken from metadata supplied by the sample provider, not from assay-based typing.

For CDR1 and CDR2, the germline V gene lists KGHSH and LQKENI. The CDR3 runs 15 amino acids, cysteine and phenylalanine included. Here the CDR3 DNA is all that survives: 45 bases in frame from base 1. V trim: 2 bases; J trim: 3 bases; unmatched bases: 4. Of note for this clone: Its specific antigen is unknown. No much larger clone exists at a distance of one base, and base qualities are not known.

The collaborating institutions used their own protocols to collect whole blood in K2EDTA tubes. For TCRbeta analysis, collaborator samples were shipped as frozen whole blood, as isolated PBMCs, or as DNA extracted from either sample type. TCRbeta CDR3 regions were amplified from genomic DNA by means of the immunoSEQ Assay, a bias-controlled multiplex PCR. In the source study's methods: Within the assay, amplification of reference gene primers was used to estimate how many nucleated cells each sample contained. To quantify the absolute abundance of each unique TCRbeta CDR3 rearrangement, sequence reads were collapsed and filtered. For each sample, productive Simpson clonality was calculated by taking the square root of Simpson's diversity index across productive rearrangements. TCRdb holds this immuneACCESS table with in-frame rearrangements only. Some clones are missing; in checked studies, unresolved V genes explain under half, and the rest has no known cause. The DNA gave D and trimming, while V, J and clone size come from that table. Here the sample has about 64,000 clones; roughly 88% occur a single time. Roughly 1.7% of the sample belongs to the ten largest clones.

Overall results and qualifications from the work: The amount of clinical and demographic metadata varied by source and participant and was provided uncurated.

What was sequenced was peripheral blood. This clonotype was obtained from a human donor in a cohort sampled during active COVID-19. Recombination joined TRBV18 with TRBJ2-7; 10 middle bases align to TRBD2. The DNA sequence is TGTGCCAGCTCACCAGGGGCTAGCGGGAGCTACGAGCAGTACTTC. Its amino acids are CASSPGASGSYEQYF.